A selection of T cell receptor beta chains follows, all from one sample in a study of identifying expanded T cells in peripheral blood. The table came from immunoSEQ multiplex PCR; TCRdb's copy has only in-frame clones and leaves some out. Of about 78,000 clones listed, 80% to 90% were seen once; the top ten hold under 20%. Sample: blood. The receptors shown here come from a person between 18 and 75 years old in good health. The conserved cysteine and the conserved F or W are not part of the CDR3 here. Size is omitted from some rows. Given values are once, few, many or a class for expanded clones.

clone_size	v_call	j_call	cdr3_aa
NA	TRBV6-5	TRBJ1-3	ASTYGGGGNTIY
NA	TRBV7-8	TRBJ2-2	ASSLEGVLNTGELF
once	TRBV4-2	TRBJ1-5	ASSLAQGRGQPQH
NA	TRBV5-1	TRBJ2-7	ASSRGDSYEQY
NA	TRBV2	TRBJ2-7	ASGPFYEQY
NA	TRBV27	TRBJ2-5	ASTIAGGGQETQY
NA	TRBV30	TRBJ2-3	AGSFSRTDLHSTDTQY
NA	TRBV19	TRBJ1-1	ASSEFPGPRFDTEAF
NA	TRBV6-5	TRBJ1-1	ASSFEYSTEAF
NA	TRBV4-2	TRBJ1-1	ASSPGAGAMNTEAF
NA	TRBV15	TRBJ2-1	ATSPRVGRRVF
once	TRBV5-6	TRBJ2-2	ASSKDRGLVGELF
NA	TRBV19	TRBJ2-2	ASSRSSGNTGELF
once	TRBV29-1	TRBJ2-5	SVGDETQY
NA	TRBV19	TRBJ1-5	ASSIGGGGYSNQPQH
NA	TRBV7-9	TRBJ1-1	ASSLEGGGTEAF
NA	TRBV29-1	TRBJ2-5	SAQRGARSQETQY
NA	TRBV14	TRBJ2-7	ASSQWGTGVYEQY
NA	TRBV7-8	TRBJ2-7	ASSLGTSVSYEQY
NA	TRBV4-1	TRBJ2-2	ASSQAGVTGELF
NA	TRBV18	TRBJ2-5	ASSPLASGAQETQY
NA	TRBV28	TRBJ1-5	ASSLGQGYRQPQH
NA	TRBV18	TRBJ2-7	ASSPSTGEEYEQY
NA	TRBV7-8	TRBJ1-3	ASSLGQGNTIY
NA	TRBV18	TRBJ2-1	ASSREGLDNEQF
few	TRBV7-8	TRBJ2-7	ASSLGRNAEQY
NA	TRBV7-8	TRBJ2-2	ASSLAAQGTGELF
NA	TRBV5-4	TRBJ1-2	ASSRGDYGYT
NA	TRBV7-9	TRBJ2-5	ASSPGGGLQETQY
once	TRBV28	TRBJ2-1	ATTGNEQF
NA	TRBV28	TRBJ2-3	ASSLTRDTQY
NA	TRBV19	TRBJ1-5	ASSEQINQPQH
NA	TRBV18	TRBJ2-7	ASSPGTDFTKQY
NA	TRBV5-4	TRBJ2-5	ASSPGLAEETQY
NA	TRBV19	TRBJ2-1	AGDRGEINEQF